The T cell receptor beta chain under discussion was sequenced for a study of blood T cell repertoires in COVID-19. On the study more broadly: Sites across the United States, Italy and Spain contributed samples from acute and convalescent COVID-19. PBMCs, B-cell-depleted T cells, or T cells provided the cDNA or gDNA that made up the material.

Per the original methods: Reference gene primer amplification gave nucleated cell count estimates. Clones were read by immunoSEQ multiplex PCR, and TCRdb kept only the in-frame ones, dropping some. That table furnishes V, J and clone size, whereas the DNA furnished D and trimming. The table lists over 250,000 clones, 80% to 90% of them singletons. V was pared by 1 base and J by 11 bases, with 12 bases between. This CDR3 is 13 amino acids long. From germline, CDR1 is GTSNPN and CDR2 SVGIG (reference sequence). Sequenced material: peripheral blood. V gene TRBV30 combines with J gene TRBJ1-6; D gene unclear. The TCR comes from a woman between 70 and 85 years old with COVID-19, enrolled during active disease. CDR3: CAWSEGRTPPLHF. Written as DNA, the CDR3 is TGTGCCTGGAGTGAAGGCAGGACTCCACCCCTCCACTTT.